What follows are 29 T cell receptor beta chains derived from one specimen sequenced in a study of blood T cell repertoires in COVID-19. Profiled with immunoSEQ multiplex PCR; TCRdb holds only in-frame clones, not every one. The repertoire holds 20,000 to 25,000 clones, with roughly 75% as singletons. The sequencing sample was made of peripheral blood. These receptors all stem from a human donor in a cohort sampled during active or convalescent COVID-19.

The chain uses TRBV28 and TRBJ1-1; D gene uncertain. Trimming removed 5 bases at V and 3 bases at J, with 10 bases between. The CDR3 is 13 amino acids. In germline, CDR1 is MDHEN, CDR2 SYDVKM. The chain's CDR3 is CASSGGSYTEAFF. The CDR3 bases are TGTGCCAGCAGTGGAGGGAGCTACACTGAAGCTTTCTTT.

This sequence joins TRBV18 and TRBJ1-5; D is ambiguous. The CDR3 extends over 15 amino acids. Germline CDR1 KGHSH, CDR2 LQKENI. The ends were cut back, 2 bases at V and 7 bases at J, with 15 bases in the middle. CDR3 sequence (DNA): TGTGCCAGCTCACCAAGCGGCCCCGCAGGACAGCCCCAGCATTTT. Protein product: CASSPSGPAGQPQHF.

This clone was found once. This rearrangement joins TRBV14 to TRBJ2-1, with TRBD2 matching 10 bases. Germline CDR1 reads SGHDN; CDR2 reads FVKESK. This CDR3 region has 14 residues. After removal of 5 bases from V and 7 bases from J, the junction contained 5 bases not matched to a gene. CDR3 sequence reads: CASSFSGRSNEQFF. In DNA, the CDR3 is TGTGCCAGCAGCTTTAGCGGGAGGTCGAATGAGCAGTTCTTC.

The CDR3 DNA is TGTGCCAGCAGTTTCGGGGGGATAATCAATGAGCAGTTCTTC. This codes for CASSFGGIINEQFF. The V and J genes are TRBV28 and TRBJ2-1, with 7 bases matching TRBD2. This CDR3 is 14 amino acids long. Germline trimming cut 3 bases from V and 6 bases from J; bases unmatched to any gene: 5. The V gene's germline CDR1 is MDHEN and CDR2 SYDVKM.

This clone was recorded a few times. This chain's CDR3 is CATSRSGGSGNTIYF. The CDR3 region has the DNA TGTGCCACCAGCAGGTCAGGGGGCTCTGGAAACACCATATATTTT. The rearrangement joins TRBV15 to TRBJ1-3; 7 nucleotides match TRBD1. Trimming at V came to 3 bases and at J to 0 bases, leaving 2 bases not matched to a gene. Germline lookup yields CDR1 LNHNV and CDR2 YYDKDF (reference sequence). The length of the CDR3 is 15 residues.

This clone was found once. The CDR3 nucleotides are TGTGCCAGCAGCCGTGGGCCCACCTACGAGCAGTACTTC. It yields the protein CASSRGPTYEQYF. This chain uses TRBV3-1 (or the pseudogene TRBV3-2) with TRBJ2-7; the D is unclear. The CDR3 length is 13 residues. The germline CDR1 and CDR2 sequences are LGHDT and YNNKEL (reference sequence). The V end lost 4 bases, the J end lost 2 bases, and 9 bases lay between the germline ends.

V usage is TRBV9 and J usage is TRBJ1-6; TRBD1 agrees at 9 bases. This CDR3 is built from 18 residues. Losses at the gene ends were 3 bases for V and 0 bases for J; bases not matched to a gene: 7. CDR1 SGDLS and CDR2 YYNGEE come from the germline V gene. The CDR3 DNA sequence: TGTGCCAGCAGCGCCGGACAGGGGATAAGCTCCTATAATTCACCCCTCCACTTT. This translates into CASSAGQGISSYNSPLHF.

The gene calls are TRBV14 and TRBJ2-6, with D perhaps matching TRBD2 (6 bases). There are 14 residues in the CDR3. Germline lookup yields CDR1 SGHDN and CDR2 FVKESK. V was shortened by 3 bases and J by 7 bases, with 10 bases between the two germline ends. The CDR3: CASSQAGSANVLTF. The CDR3 coding sequence is TGTGCCAGCAGCCAGGCCGGGAGTGCCAACGTCCTGACTTTC.

This clone occurred a few times. CDR3 DNA: TGTGCTTCCCTTCAGGGGGGAACCGGGAATCAGCCCCAGCATTTT. Residues: CASLQGGTGNQPQHF. V and J are TRBV12-5 and TRBJ1-5, with 7 bases matching TRBD1. CDR1 and CDR2 (germline): LGHNT, FRNRAP. This CDR3 is 15 amino acids long. Trimming removed 11 bases from V and 4 bases from J; junction bases left unmatched: 14.

This chain joins TRBV27 and TRBJ2-1; 12 bases map to TRBD2. With 5 bases clipped from V and 8 bases from J, the junction kept 13 bases outside the gene matches. The CDR3 has 17 residues. Germline-derived CDR1 and CDR2 are MNHEY and SMNVEV (reference sequence). Written as DNA, the CDR3 is TGTGCCAGCAGTACCCGACTAGCGGGGGCCTTGGGGGATGAGCAGTTCTTC. Its protein is CASSTRLAGALGDEQFF.

This rearrangement joins TRBV19 to TRBJ1-1, with 7 nucleotides matching TRBD1. This CDR3 contains 15 residues. V lost 3 bases, J lost 2 bases, and 6 bases stayed unmatched. Germline V gene lookup returns CDR1 LNHDA and CDR2 SQIVND (reference sequence). CDR3: CASSIAGQRNTEAFF. CDR3 nucleotides: TGTGCCAGTAGTATTGCGGGACAGCGAAACACTGAAGCTTTCTTT.

The V and J genes are TRBV28 and TRBJ2-3, with 14 bases aligning to TRBD2. CDR3 length: 15 amino acids. Germline loops: CDR1 MDHEN, CDR2 SYDVKM. V was pared by 8 bases and J by 4 bases, with 5 bases of the junction left unmatched. The DNA of the CDR3 is TGTGCCAGCGGGACTAGCGGGAGAGCAGCAGATACGCAGTATTTT. Its protein is CASGTSGRAADTQYF.

The chain joins TRBV2 to TRBJ1-5; D not certain. Per germline, CDR1 SNHLY and CDR2 FYNNEI. The CDR3 totals 16 residues. Trimming stripped 4 bases from V and 4 bases from J, with 17 bases between. The CDR3 sequence: CASSAQRSPFNQPQHF. The CDR3 region has the DNA TGTGCCAGCAGTGCACAGAGATCCCCCTTTAATCAGCCCCAGCATTTT.

The V and J genes are TRBV6-6 and TRBJ2-3; 15 positions match TRBD2. CDR3 length equals 16 residues. Germline lookup yields CDR1 MNHNY and CDR2 SVGAGI (reference sequence). Germline trimming cut 6 bases from V and 3 bases from J; bases unmatched to any gene: 4. In DNA form, the CDR3 reads TGTGCCAGCAGGGCTGGGACTAGCGGGGGGACAGATACGCAGTATTTT. It is translated as CASRAGTSGGTDTQYF.

This clone is categorized as medium-sized. The rearrangement links TRBV29-1 to TRBJ2-1, with 7 nucleotides matching TRBD1. V shed 6 bases, J shed 7 bases, and the junction held 9 bases outside the gene matches. The CDR3 has 13 amino acids. The V gene's germline CDR1 is SQVTM and CDR2 ANQGSEA. The CDR3 bases are TGCAGCGTGTTCAGACAGGGTGGGAATGAGCAGTTCTTC. Translation gives CSVFRQGGNEQFF.

This chain uses TRBV3-1 (or the pseudogene TRBV3-2) with TRBJ2-5, with a possible D match to TRBD2 (5 bases). This CDR3 has 11 amino acids. V was pared by 6 bases and J by 9 bases, with 11 bases between. The V gene's germline CDR1 is LGHDT and CDR2 YNNKEL (reference sequence). CDR3: CASRTRDAQYF. CDR3 in DNA: TGTGCCAGCAGGACCCGGGATGCCCAGTACTTC.

The V and J genes are TRBV28 and TRBJ1-2, with D perhaps TRBD1 (6 bases). Germline V gene sequence: CDR1 MDHEN, CDR2 SYDVKM. V was clipped by 1 base and J by 3 bases, with 15 bases between them. The CDR3 is made up of 16 amino acids. CDR3 coding DNA: TGTGCCAGCAGTTTATTCGGACAGTCTTCCGACTATGGCTACACCTTC. Protein: CASSLFGQSSDYGYTF.

V and J are TRBV5-6 and TRBJ2-7; D might be TRBD2 (5 bases). The V gene's germline CDR1 is SGHDT and CDR2 YYEEEE. The CDR3 has 13 amino acids. The V gene lost 0 bases and the J gene lost 3 bases, with 7 bases spanning the gap. The chain's CDR3 is CASSLVGVYEQYF. In nucleotides, the CDR3 is TGTGCCAGCAGCTTGGTGGGAGTCTACGAGCAGTACTTC.

This chain uses TRBV5-1 with TRBJ1-2, with unresolved D. This CDR3 comprises 15 residues. Germline V gene data show CDR1 as SGHRS and CDR2 as YFSETQ. Trimming took 1 base from V and 3 from J, leaving 13 bases between them. The chain's CDR3 is CASSLRAQRDYGYTF. Here the CDR3 DNA reads TGCGCCAGCAGCTTGCGGGCCCAGAGGGACTATGGCTACACCTTC.

The chain is built from TRBV6-2 or TRBV6-3 and TRBJ2-3, with 7 nucleotides matching TRBD2. With V trimmed by 2 bases and J by 6 bases, 11 bases remained unmatched. The germline V gene has CDR1 MNHEY and CDR2 SVGEGT. The CDR3 is 16 amino acids. The CDR3: CASSYKLGGSPDTQYF. The CDR3 DNA reads TGTGCCAGCAGTTACAAGCTGGGCGGGAGTCCTGATACGCAGTATTTT.

The genes are TRBV6-6 and TRBJ1-3; D gene uncertain. CDR1 is MNHNY, CDR2 SVGAGI, per germline (reference sequence). The V end was cut by 11 bases, the J end by 0 bases, with 20 bases between. This CDR3 comprises 16 residues. Here the CDR3 DNA reads TGTGCCGTCCAAGGGCCGGGAGGAGCCTCTGGAAACACCATATATTTT. Translated, it gives CAVQGPGGASGNTIYF.

This clone was seen a single time. This CDR3 is CASNQWASNQPQHF. CDR3 sequence (DNA): TGTGCCAGCAATCAGTGGGCGTCCAATCAGCCCCAGCATTTT. The V and J genes are TRBV28 and TRBJ1-5; D unresolved. The V end lost 7 bases, the J end lost 3 bases, and 13 bases lay between the germline ends. This CDR3 has 14 residues. Germline-derived CDR1 and CDR2 are MDHEN and SYDVKM.

This clone has just a few counts. In nucleotides, the CDR3 is TGCAGTGCTAGTCTCACCACCCCCTTCGGGAGTGGCACCGGGGAGCTGTTTTTT. Its translation: CSASLTTPFGSGTGELFF. V usage is TRBV20-1 and J usage is TRBJ2-2, with D maybe TRBD2 (6 bases). Germline CDR1 DFQATT, CDR2 SNEGSKA (reference sequence). The CDR3 runs to 18 residues. V was cut by 3 bases and J by 4 bases, with 24 bases left in between.

The V gene is TRBV29-1, the J gene TRBJ1-3; the match to TRBD1 covers 8 bases. Trimming removed 4 bases from V and 8 bases from J; junction bases left unmatched: 10. The CDR3 sequence is 14 residues long. Germline V CDR1 and CDR2: SQVTM, ANQGSEA. The CDR3: CSVARTGRKDTIYF. The CDR3 region has the DNA TGCAGCGTTGCGAGGACAGGGAGAAAGGACACCATATATTTT.

Only one count was recorded for this clone. This sequence joins TRBV20-1 and TRBJ2-1; D is perhaps TRBD2 (5 bases). Germline-derived CDR1 and CDR2 are DFQATT and SNEGSKA (reference sequence). The CDR3 runs to 12 residues. The V end was cut by 3 bases, the J end by 8 bases, with 11 bases between. This CDR3 is CSASGLRDEQFF. The DNA for the CDR3 is TGCAGTGCTAGTGGGCTGAGGGATGAGCAGTTCTTC.

This clone came up once. The DNA of the CDR3 is TGTGCCAGTAGTAACCAGCGGATAAGGACAGATACGCAGTATTTT. Protein: CASSNQRIRTDTQYF. The chain couples TRBV19 to TRBJ2-3; possibly TRBD2 for D (5 bases). This CDR3 is built from 15 residues. V lost 4 bases to trimming and J lost 3 bases, with 14 bases between them. Per germline, CDR1 LNHDA and CDR2 SQIVND (reference sequence).

The V gene is TRBV4-3, the J gene TRBJ2-2, with 7 bases fitting TRBD2. Germline V gene data show CDR1 as LGHNA and CDR2 as YSLEER. There are 17 residues in the CDR3. V lost 0 bases to trimming and J lost 6 bases; unmatched junction nucleotides: 10. The CDR3 is CASSQDRRELVSGELFF. In DNA, the CDR3 is TGCGCCAGCAGCCAAGACCGGCGGGAGCTGGTCTCCGGGGAGCTGTTTTTT.

This chain connects TRBV6-5 to TRBJ2-3; no reliable D call. The length of the CDR3 is 14 residues. In germline, CDR1 is MNHEY, CDR2 SVGAGI. Trimming stripped 10 bases from V and 3 bases from J, with 17 bases between. CDR3 nucleotide sequence: TGTGCCAACAAATTGGCTCTTTCGACAGATACGCAGTATTTT. Amino acid sequence: CANKLALSTDTQYF.

J is TRBJ1-5 and V is TRBV6-5; TRBD1 might be the D (5 bases). The CDR3 is made up of 16 amino acids. V lost 4 bases and J lost 4, with 17 bases in between. Looked up from germline, CDR1 is MNHEY and CDR2 is SVGAGI. Here the CDR3 reads CASSSWGGEGNQPQHF. The DNA for the CDR3 is TGTGCCAGCAGTTCCTGGGGGGGAGAGGGGAATCAGCCCCAGCATTTT.